The clone carrying this TCR beta chain was observed a handful of times. Its antigen is currently unknown. Every bit of the isolated RNA underwent reverse transcription, so sequencing read expressed TCRB transcripts. Using immunoSEQ multiplex PCR, the repertoire was profiled, and TCRdb retains in-frame clones only, with some absent. The table includes about 660,000 clones, over 11% detected once. CDR1 SGHAT and CDR2 FQNNGV come from the germline V gene. Trimming removed 9 bases from V and 4 bases from J; junction bases left unmatched: 7. CDR3 length: 13 residues. This entry belongs to a study of beta chain features in type 1 diabetes. General study results and limits: The study found moderately but significantly shorter TCRB CDR3s in all four CD4+ subsets of Type 1 diabetes patients. More deletions and fewer insertions at VDJ junctions were seen in type 1 diabetes patients.

The sample taken for sequencing was naive CD4+ T cells from blood. The chain is built from TRBV11-2 and TRBJ2-5, with 8 positions matching TRBD2. The source is a man aged 18 to 29 with type 1 diabetes. The CDR3 bases are TGTGCCAGTTCGCCGACTAGCGCAGAGACCCAGTACTTC. This codes for CASSPTSAETQYF.